Listed below are T cell receptor beta chains from one sample, sequenced in a study of siplizumab effects on memory and regulatory T cells. Libraries were prepared by immunoSEQ multiplex PCR; TCRdb keeps only in-frame clonotypes and omits some of them. The sample has 90,000 to 110,000 clones; 93% are singletons. Sequenced: CD4+ T cells sorted from blood. The receptor source for this set is a human donor in good health. CDR3s include the opening cysteine and the closing phenylalanine or tryptophan. A D gene is named only where the DNA matches it firmly. Clone size is given for some rows only: seen once, a few or many times, or a class if the clone is expanded.

V gene: TRBV27; D gene: -; clone size: -; J gene: TRBJ1-5; CDR3 protein: CASGGPEGNSNQPQHF; CDR3 DNA: TGTGCCAGCGGGGGACCGGAAGGAAATAGCAATCAGCCCCAGCATTTT
V gene: TRBV10-3; D gene: -; clone size: -; J gene: TRBJ1-6; CDR3 protein: CAISDGQFRLSPLHF; CDR3 DNA: TGTGCCATCAGTGACGGGCAGTTCAGACTTTCACCCCTCCACTTT
V gene: TRBV11-3; D gene: -; clone size: -; J gene: TRBJ1-1; CDR3 protein: CASSWGLFEAFF; CDR3 DNA: TGTGCCAGCAGCTGGGGACTGTTTGAAGCTTTCTTT
V gene: TRBV5-4; D gene: -; clone size: -; J gene: TRBJ1-2; CDR3 protein: CASSRGGQNYGYTF; CDR3 DNA: TGTGCCAGCAGCAGGGGAGGACAGAACTATGGCTACACCTTC
V gene: TRBV5-4; D gene: -; clone size: -; J gene: TRBJ2-7; CDR3 protein: CASSLAWGSSYEQYF; CDR3 DNA: TGTGCCAGCAGCTTGGCCTGGGGAAGTTCTTACGAGCAGTACTTC
V gene: TRBV9; D gene: TRBD2; clone size: -; J gene: TRBJ2-1; CDR3 protein: CASSVVPSGIYNEQFF; CDR3 DNA: TGTGCCAGCAGCGTAGTGCCTAGCGGGATTTACAATGAGCAGTTCTTC
V gene: TRBV6-6; D gene: TRBD1; clone size: -; J gene: TRBJ1-2; CDR3 protein: CASSRPTGANYGYTF; CDR3 DNA: TGTGCCAGCAGTCGACCCACAGGGGCTAACTATGGCTACACCTTC
V gene: TRBV4-1; D gene: TRBD1; clone size: -; J gene: TRBJ1-5; CDR3 protein: CASSQSGQGDQPQHF; CDR3 DNA: TGCGCCAGCAGCCAATCTGGGCAGGGGGATCAGCCCCAGCATTTT
V gene: TRBV2; D gene: TRBD1; clone size: -; J gene: TRBJ1-2; CDR3 protein: CASSEEGARGYTF; CDR3 DNA: TGTGCCAGCAGTGAAGAGGGGGCGCGGGGCTACACCTTC
V gene: TRBV7-2; D gene: TRBD2; clone size: -; J gene: TRBJ2-7; CDR3 protein: CASSLAVPGTSAPYEQYF; CDR3 DNA: TGTGCCAGCAGCTTAGCGGTGCCCGGGACTAGCGCGCCCTACGAGCAGTACTTC
V gene: TRBV11-2; D gene: TRBD1; clone size: -; J gene: TRBJ1-4; CDR3 protein: CASSPRKGAKRDDEKLFF; CDR3 DNA: TGTGCCAGCAGCCCCCGTAAGGGGGCGAAACGGGATGATGAAAAACTGTTTTTT
V gene: TRBV2; D gene: TRBD2; clone size: once; J gene: TRBJ2-4; CDR3 protein: CASSVLAGGNIQYF; CDR3 DNA: TGTGCCAGCAGTGTTTTAGCGGGAGGGAACATTCAGTACTTC
V gene: TRBV11-2; D gene: -; clone size: -; J gene: TRBJ2-7; CDR3 protein: CASSFPPPNEQYF; CDR3 DNA: TGTGCCAGCAGCTTCCCCCCCCCGAACGAGCAGTACTTC
V gene: TRBV30; D gene: -; clone size: -; J gene: TRBJ2-1; CDR3 protein: CAWSVLGRGAVNNEQFF; CDR3 DNA: TGTGCCTGGAGTGTACTTGGGCGCGGAGCGGTTAACAATGAGCAGTTCTTC
V gene: TRBV11-2; D gene: -; clone size: -; J gene: TRBJ1-2; CDR3 protein: CASSPRQLPANYGYTF; CDR3 DNA: TGTGCCAGCAGCCCGCGACAACTCCCTGCTAACTATGGCTACACCTTC
V gene: TRBV6-5; D gene: TRBD1; clone size: -; J gene: TRBJ1-1; CDR3 protein: CASSSQGALNTEAFF; CDR3 DNA: TGTGCCAGCAGTTCACAGGGGGCACTAAACACTGAAGCTTTCTTT
V gene: TRBV5-6; D gene: -; clone size: -; J gene: TRBJ1-2; CDR3 protein: CASSLVGFGQAAYGYTF; CDR3 DNA: TGTGCCAGCAGCTTGGTGGGGTTTGGTCAGGCGGCCTATGGCTACACCTTC
V gene: TRBV5-5; D gene: -; clone size: -; J gene: TRBJ2-1; CDR3 protein: CASSLGSGNEQFF; CDR3 DNA: TGTGCCAGCAGCTTGGGGTCGGGAAATGAGCAGTTCTTC
V gene: TRBV19; D gene: -; clone size: -; J gene: TRBJ2-1; CDR3 protein: CASRPLAVSSYNEQFF; CDR3 DNA: TGTGCCAGTAGACCCTTGGCGGTGAGCTCCTACAATGAGCAGTTCTTC
V gene: TRBV19; D gene: TRBD2; clone size: -; J gene: TRBJ2-2; CDR3 protein: CASTPGLAANTGELFF; CDR3 DNA: TGTGCCAGTACCCCGGGACTAGCGGCGAACACCGGGGAGCTGTTTTTT
V gene: TRBV7-9; D gene: -; clone size: -; J gene: TRBJ1-2; CDR3 protein: CASSPNGQVANYGYTF; CDR3 DNA: TGTGCCAGCAGCCCTAATGGGCAGGTAGCTAACTATGGCTACACCTTC
V gene: TRBV6-5; D gene: -; clone size: -; J gene: TRBJ1-1; CDR3 protein: CASSPRAGNTEAFF; CDR3 DNA: TGTGCCAGCAGTCCGCGGGCGGGGAACACTGAAGCTTTCTTT
V gene: TRBV10-1; D gene: TRBD2; clone size: -; J gene: TRBJ2-2; CDR3 protein: CASSESPSGGFTGELFF; CDR3 DNA: TGCGCCAGCAGTGAGTCGCCTAGCGGGGGGTTCACCGGGGAGCTGTTTTTT
V gene: TRBV6-5; D gene: TRBD1; clone size: -; J gene: TRBJ1-6; CDR3 protein: CASSQTGRNSPLHF; CDR3 DNA: TGTGCCAGCAGCCAGACAGGGAGAAACTCACCCCTCCACTTT
V gene: TRBV5-6; D gene: -; clone size: -; J gene: TRBJ1-5; CDR3 protein: CASSRGRDNQPQHF; CDR3 DNA: TGTGCCAGCAGCCGAGGACGGGATAATCAGCCCCAGCATTTT
V gene: TRBV6-1; D gene: TRBD1; clone size: -; J gene: TRBJ2-5; CDR3 protein: CAVGQGAETQYF; CDR3 DNA: TGTGCCGTTGGACAGGGGGCGGAGACCCAGTACTTC
V gene: TRBV30; D gene: -; clone size: -; J gene: TRBJ1-1; CDR3 protein: CAWSVTGRGTEAFF; CDR3 DNA: TGTGCCTGGAGTGTAACAGGGCGAGGCACTGAAGCTTTCTTT
V gene: TRBV2; D gene: -; clone size: -; J gene: TRBJ1-6; CDR3 protein: CASMAQGPYNSPLHF; CDR3 DNA: TGTGCCAGTATGGCCCAGGGACCTTATAATTCACCCCTCCACTTT
V gene: TRBV11-2; D gene: -; clone size: -; J gene: TRBJ1-1; CDR3 protein: CASSLRVNTEAFF; CDR3 DNA: TGTGCCAGCAGCTTAAGGGTGAACACTGAAGCTTTCTTT
V gene: TRBV7-8; D gene: -; clone size: -; J gene: TRBJ2-1; CDR3 protein: CASRKPGVGGNEQFF; CDR3 DNA: TGTGCCAGCAGAAAACCAGGGGTCGGTGGCAATGAGCAGTTCTTC
V gene: TRBV5-6; D gene: -; clone size: -; J gene: TRBJ1-5; CDR3 protein: CASSLRGTGYSNQPQHF; CDR3 DNA: TGTGCCAGCAGCTTGAGAGGGACCGGCTATAGCAATCAGCCCCAGCATTTT
V gene: TRBV11-1; D gene: TRBD2; clone size: -; J gene: TRBJ2-2; CDR3 protein: CASSLPSRGAGELFF; CDR3 DNA: TGTGCCAGCAGCTTACCTTCACGGGGGGCCGGGGAGCTGTTTTTT
V gene: TRBV6-6; D gene: TRBD1; clone size: -; J gene: TRBJ2-2; CDR3 protein: CASSSGDRGYPGELFF; CDR3 DNA: TGTGCCAGCAGCTCCGGGGACAGGGGGTACCCCGGGGAGCTGTTTTTT
V gene: TRBV6-6; D gene: -; clone size: -; J gene: TRBJ1-2; CDR3 protein: CASSYVQEGGYTF; CDR3 DNA: TGTGCCAGCAGTTACGTCCAAGAAGGGGGCTACACCTTC
V gene: TRBV4-2; D gene: TRBD2; clone size: -; J gene: TRBJ2-2; CDR3 protein: CASSQLAANTGELFF; CDR3 DNA: TGTGCCAGCAGCCAACTAGCGGCGAACACCGGGGAGCTGTTTTTT
V gene: TRBV30; D gene: -; clone size: -; J gene: TRBJ1-1; CDR3 protein: CAARVPERGNTEAFF; CDR3 DNA: TGTGCCGCGAGGGTCCCGGAGAGGGGGAACACTGAAGCTTTCTTT
V gene: TRBV7-3; D gene: TRBD2; clone size: -; J gene: TRBJ2-2; CDR3 protein: CASSLGAGTSGGNTGELFF; CDR3 DNA: TGTGCCAGCAGCCTCGGGGCTGGGACTAGCGGGGGTAACACCGGGGAGCTGTTTTTT
V gene: TRBV19; D gene: TRBD1; clone size: once; J gene: TRBJ2-1; CDR3 protein: CASRGTGGRVSEQFF; CDR3 DNA: TGTGCCAGTAGGGGGACAGGGGGAAGGGTTTCTGAGCAGTTCTTC
V gene: TRBV2; D gene: TRBD1; clone size: -; J gene: TRBJ1-6; CDR3 protein: CASSERTGVLNSPLHF; CDR3 DNA: TGTGCCAGCAGTGAACGGACAGGGGTCCTCAATTCACCCCTCCACTTT
V gene: TRBV11-2; D gene: -; clone size: -; J gene: TRBJ2-7; CDR3 protein: CASSFFRRNEQYF; CDR3 DNA: TGTGCCAGCAGCTTTTTCAGGCGCAACGAGCAGTACTTC
V gene: TRBV7-9; D gene: TRBD2; clone size: -; J gene: TRBJ2-7; CDR3 protein: CASSSTGTSKAPSSYEQYF; CDR3 DNA: TGTGCCAGCAGTTCGACCGGGACTAGTAAGGCCCCGAGCTCCTACGAGCAGTACTTC
V gene: TRBV29-1; D gene: -; clone size: -; J gene: TRBJ1-5; CDR3 protein: CSVEDRRGWGNQPQHF; CDR3 DNA: TGCAGCGTTGAAGATCGGAGGGGCTGGGGCAATCAGCCCCAGCATTTT
V gene: TRBV19; D gene: -; clone size: -; J gene: TRBJ1-4; CDR3 protein: CASSPAREKLFF; CDR3 DNA: TGTGCCAGTAGCCCCGCCCGTGAAAAACTGTTTTTT
V gene: TRBV7-3; D gene: -; clone size: -; J gene: TRBJ2-3; CDR3 protein: CASSLPTGRRTADTQYF; CDR3 DNA: TGTGCCAGCAGCTTACCTACGGGGCGGAGGACAGCAGATACGCAGTATTTT
V gene: TRBV7-2; D gene: -; clone size: once; J gene: TRBJ1-4; CDR3 protein: CASSLASTNEKLFF; CDR3 DNA: TGTGCCAGCAGCTTAGCCTCAACTAATGAAAAACTGTTTTTT
V gene: TRBV19; D gene: TRBD1; clone size: once; J gene: TRBJ1-5; CDR3 protein: CASTRQGRSNQPQHF; CDR3 DNA: TGTGCCAGTACTAGACAGGGCCGTAGCAATCAGCCCCAGCATTTT
V gene: TRBV7-2; D gene: TRBD2; clone size: -; J gene: TRBJ2-1; CDR3 protein: CASSPRGGKQFF; CDR3 DNA: TGTGCCAGCAGCCCGCGGGGGGGAAAGCAGTTCTTC
V gene: TRBV11-3; D gene: -; clone size: -; J gene: TRBJ2-7; CDR3 protein: CASSLANRANYEQYF; CDR3 DNA: TGTGCCAGCAGCCTCGCGAACAGGGCAAACTACGAGCAGTACTTC
V gene: TRBV5-1; D gene: TRBD2; clone size: -; J gene: TRBJ2-5; CDR3 protein: CASSLRLAAGGPQETQYF; CDR3 DNA: TGCGCCAGCAGCTTGAGGTTAGCAGCGGGAGGGCCGCAAGAGACCCAGTACTTC
V gene: TRBV6-5; D gene: -; clone size: -; J gene: TRBJ2-1; CDR3 protein: CASSYSTRNEQFF; CDR3 DNA: TGTGCCAGCAGTTACTCGACCCGGAATGAGCAGTTCTTC
V gene: TRBV7-9; D gene: TRBD1; clone size: -; J gene: TRBJ1-3; CDR3 protein: CASSPFPGQGAGNTIYF; CDR3 DNA: TGTGCCAGCAGCCCATTTCCGGGACAGGGGGCTGGAAACACCATATATTTT
V gene: TRBV6-5; D gene: -; clone size: -; J gene: TRBJ2-1; CDR3 protein: CASSYSPGIGEQFF; CDR3 DNA: TGTGCCAGCAGTTACTCCCCGGGGATCGGCGAGCAGTTCTTC
V gene: TRBV29-1; D gene: -; clone size: -; J gene: TRBJ1-1; CDR3 protein: CSAQGGNTEAFF; CDR3 DNA: TGCAGCGCCCAAGGTGGGAACACTGAAGCTTTCTTT
V gene: TRBV2; D gene: -; clone size: once; J gene: TRBJ2-1; CDR3 protein: CASSELVRTGEQFF; CDR3 DNA: TGTGCCAGCAGTGAACTAGTACGGACTGGTGAGCAGTTCTTC
V gene: TRBV19; D gene: TRBD2; clone size: once; J gene: TRBJ2-2; CDR3 protein: CASSIPGLVGGELFF; CDR3 DNA: TGTGCCAGTAGTATCCCGGGACTAGTGGGCGGGGAGCTGTTTTTT
V gene: TRBV29-1; D gene: TRBD1; clone size: -; J gene: TRBJ2-3; CDR3 protein: CSVEPDRGRPDTQYF; CDR3 DNA: TGCAGCGTTGAACCTGACAGGGGGCGTCCAGATACGCAGTATTTT